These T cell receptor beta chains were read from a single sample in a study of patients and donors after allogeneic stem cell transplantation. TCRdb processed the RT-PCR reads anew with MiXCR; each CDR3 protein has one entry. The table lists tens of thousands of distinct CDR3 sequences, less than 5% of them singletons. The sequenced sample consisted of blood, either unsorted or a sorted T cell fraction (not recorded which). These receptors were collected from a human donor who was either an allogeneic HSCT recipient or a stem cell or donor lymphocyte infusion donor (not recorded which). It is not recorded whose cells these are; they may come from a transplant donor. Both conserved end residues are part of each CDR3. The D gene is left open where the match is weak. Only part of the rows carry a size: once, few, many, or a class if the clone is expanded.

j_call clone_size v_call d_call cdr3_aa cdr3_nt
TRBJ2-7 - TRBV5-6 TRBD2 CASSPLGRGYEQYF TGTGCCAGCAGCCCGCTTGGGAGGGGTTACGAGCAGTACTTC
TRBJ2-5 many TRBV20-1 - CSAIAWVGETQYF TGCAGTGCCATCGCGTGGGTAGGGGAGACCCAGTACTTC
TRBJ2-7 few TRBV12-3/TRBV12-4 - CASSLQGQLYEQYF TGTGCCAGCAGTTTACAAGGGCAGCTTTACGAGCAGTACTTC
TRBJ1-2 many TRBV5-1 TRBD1 CASSPTGDSDYGYTF TGCGCCAGCAGCCCAACCGGGGACAGCGACTATGGCTACACCTTC
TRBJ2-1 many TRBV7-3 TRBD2 CASSQLAGGSGGEQFF TGTGCCAGCAGCCAACTAGCGGGGGGGTCCGGGGGTGAGCAGTTCTTC
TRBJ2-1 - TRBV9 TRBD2 CASSQLAGGPSNEQFF TGTGCCAGCAGCCAACTAGCGGGGGGGCCTTCGAATGAGCAGTTCTTC
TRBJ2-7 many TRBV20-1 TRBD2 CSVKRGGPDEQYF TGCAGTGTGAAGCGGGGGGGCCCCGACGAGCAGTACTTC
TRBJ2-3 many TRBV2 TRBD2 CASRELAGGPDTQYF TGTGCCAGCAGAGAACTAGCGGGGGGGCCAGATACGCAGTATTTT
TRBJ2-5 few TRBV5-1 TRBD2 CASSPTSGVKTQYF TGCGCCAGCAGCCCCACTAGCGGGGTCAAGACCCAGTACTTC
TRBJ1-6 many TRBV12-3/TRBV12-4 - CASSLDRANSPLHF TGTGCCAGCAGTTTAGACAGGGCCAATTCACCCCTCCACTTT
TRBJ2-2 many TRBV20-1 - CSASLKQGTGELFF TGCAGTGCTAGCTTAAAACAGGGCACCGGGGAGCTGTTTTTT
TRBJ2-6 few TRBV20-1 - CSARDPFLGANVLTF TGCAGTGCTAGAGATCCATTCTTAGGGGCCAACGTCCTGACTTTC
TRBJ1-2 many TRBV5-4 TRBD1 CASSWTGGGYTF TGTGCCAGCAGCTGGACAGGGGGAGGCTACACCTTC
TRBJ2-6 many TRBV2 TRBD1 CASSRTGGPSGANVLTF TGTGCCAGCAGCAGGACAGGGGGCCCCTCTGGGGCCAACGTCCTGACTTTC
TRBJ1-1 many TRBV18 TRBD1 CASSPRDRGTEAFF TGTGCCAGCTCACCCCGGGACAGGGGGACTGAAGCTTTCTTT
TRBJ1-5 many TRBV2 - CASNSLGLWQPQHF TGTGCCAGCAACTCATTGGGACTCTGGCAGCCCCAGCATTTT
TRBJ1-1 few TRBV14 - CASSQPGHDTEAFF TGTGCCAGCTCCCAACCCGGCCACGACACTGAAGCTTTCTTT
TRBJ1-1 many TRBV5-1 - CASSKVGGSTEAFF TGCGCCAGCAGCAAAGTGGGGGGGAGCACTGAAGCTTTCTTT
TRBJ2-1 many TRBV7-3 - CASSSQGKENNEQFF TGTGCCAGCAGCTCCCAGGGGAAAGAAAACAATGAGCAGTTCTTC
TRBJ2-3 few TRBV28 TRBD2 CASSLWASGSSTDTQYF TGTGCCAGCAGTTTATGGGCTAGCGGCTCTAGCACAGATACGCAGTATTTT
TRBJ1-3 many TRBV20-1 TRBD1 CSARDQRQGNTIYF TGCAGTGCTAGAGATCAGCGACAGGGCAACACCATATATTTT
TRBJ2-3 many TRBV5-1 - CASSLAGRPDTQYF TGCGCCAGCAGCTTGGCCGGCCGGCCAGATACGCAGTATTTT
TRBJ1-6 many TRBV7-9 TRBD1 CASRGQGHSPLHF TGTGCCAGCAGGGGACAGGGGCATTCACCCCTCCACTTT
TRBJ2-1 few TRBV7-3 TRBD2 CASSSSGTSGVDEQFF TGTGCCAGCAGCTCCTCCGGGACTAGCGGTGTCGATGAGCAGTTCTTC
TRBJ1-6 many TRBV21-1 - CASSKGGYNSPLHF TGTGCCAGCAGCAAAGGGGGCTATAATTCACCCCTCCACTTT
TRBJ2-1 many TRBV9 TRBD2 CASSVLGRDPAFF TGTGCCAGCAGCGTATTAGGGAGGGACCCCGCGTTCTTC
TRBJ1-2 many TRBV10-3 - CAISDRDGGYTF TGTGCCATCAGTGACAGGGATGGTGGCTACACCTTC
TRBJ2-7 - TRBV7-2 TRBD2 CASSLLGGRAGEQYF TGTGCCAGCAGCTTACTAGGCGGGAGGGCCGGCGAGCAGTACTTC
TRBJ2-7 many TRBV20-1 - CSAREGPGTGYEQYF TGCAGTGCTAGAGAGGGGCCGGGGACGGGCTACGAGCAGTACTTC
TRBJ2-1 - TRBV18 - CASSPRPSAYNEQFF TGTGCCAGCTCACCACGGCCTAGCGCATACAATGAGCAGTTCTTC
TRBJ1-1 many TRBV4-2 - CASSPPTGFKAFF TGTGCCAGCAGCCCACCGACGGGGTTCAAAGCTTTCTTT
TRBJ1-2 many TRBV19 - CASSIRQTILYGYTF TGTGCCAGTAGTATCAGACAGACGATACTTTATGGCTACACCTTC
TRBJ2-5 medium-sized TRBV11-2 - CASSFSHQETQYF TGTGCCAGCAGCTTCTCCCACCAAGAGACCCAGTACTTC
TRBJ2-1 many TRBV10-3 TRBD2 CVISDPGLAGGYEQFF TGTGTCATCAGTGACCCCGGACTAGCGGGAGGGTATGAGCAGTTCTTC
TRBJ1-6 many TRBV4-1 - CASSQGSPGNYNSPLHF TGCGCCAGCAGCCAAGGATCTCCGGGCAACTATAATTCACCCCTCCACTTT
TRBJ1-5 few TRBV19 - CASSMSGGNQPQHF TGTGCCAGTAGTATGTCGGGGGGAAATCAGCCCCAGCATTTT
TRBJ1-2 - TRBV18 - CASSPPGRYGYTF TGTGCCAGCTCACCACCGGGCCGCTATGGCTACACCTTC
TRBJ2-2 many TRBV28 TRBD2 CASSFSFGSAGGNTGELFF TGTGCCAGCAGTTTTTCCTTTGGTTCTGCGGGAGGAAACACCGGGGAGCTGTTTTTT
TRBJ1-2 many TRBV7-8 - CASSLGGSGGYTF TGTGCCAGCAGCTTAGGGGGGAGCGGGGGCTACACCTTC
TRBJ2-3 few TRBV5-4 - CASSPPGLTTDTQYF TGTGCCAGCAGCCCTCCGGGACTCACCACAGATACGCAGTATTTT
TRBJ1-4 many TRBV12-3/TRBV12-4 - CASSTSRGLNEKLFF TGTGCCAGCAGTACCTCGCGGGGCCTTAATGAAAAACTGTTTTTT
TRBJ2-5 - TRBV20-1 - CSAQRGGSRLETQYF TGCAGTGCCCAGCGTGGAGGGAGTAGGTTGGAGACCCAGTACTTC
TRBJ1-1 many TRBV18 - CASSPQSRNEAFF TGTGCCAGCTCACCACAGTCCCGGAATGAAGCTTTCTTT
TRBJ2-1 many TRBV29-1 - CSVVRGRRGNEQFF TGCAGCGTTGTGCGTGGGCGCAGGGGCAATGAGCAGTTCTTC
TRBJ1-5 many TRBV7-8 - CASSTRGQPQHF TGTGCCAGCAGCACCCGGGGTCAGCCCCAGCATTTT
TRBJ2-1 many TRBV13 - CASSLAPGKQFF TGTGCCAGCAGCTTAGCACCAGGAAAGCAGTTCTTC